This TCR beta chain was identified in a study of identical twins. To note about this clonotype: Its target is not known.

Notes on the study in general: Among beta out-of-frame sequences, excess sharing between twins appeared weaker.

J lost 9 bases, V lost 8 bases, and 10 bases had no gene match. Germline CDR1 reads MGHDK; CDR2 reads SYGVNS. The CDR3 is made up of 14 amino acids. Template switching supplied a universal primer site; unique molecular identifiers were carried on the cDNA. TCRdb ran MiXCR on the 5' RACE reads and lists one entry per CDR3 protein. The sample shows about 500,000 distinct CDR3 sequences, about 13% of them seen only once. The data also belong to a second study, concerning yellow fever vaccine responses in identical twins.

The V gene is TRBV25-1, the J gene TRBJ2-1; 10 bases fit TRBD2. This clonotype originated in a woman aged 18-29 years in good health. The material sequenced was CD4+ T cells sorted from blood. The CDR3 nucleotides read TGTGCCAGCGGACCTAGCGGGAGATGGAGTGAGCAGTTCTTC. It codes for CASGPSGRWSEQFF.